This TCR beta chain was profiled in a study of cytomegalovirus exposure and HLA in healthy donors. Study information: Researchers previously reported finding roughly 120 million unique TCR beta sequences from roughly 180 million T cells.

Primers for the PCR totalled 60 Vbeta and 13 Jbeta. The data were produced by immunoSEQ multiplex PCR, yet TCRdb's version contains in-frame clones alone and is incomplete. The sample has 140,000 or so clones, roughly three quarters seen once. The CDR3 length is 15 residues. Study-wide results and caveats: A few CMV-associated chains were confirmed in vitro to be specific for CMV antigens. Cytomegalovirus-associated status was assigned to roughly 160 TCR beta chains.

On this clone itself: The antigen is not known.

Specimen: PBMCs. The rearrangement joins TRBV21-1 to TRBJ1-1; the table's TRBD1 call for D was not verified on the DNA. TRBV21-1 corresponds to a pseudogene. The clonotype originates from a woman aged 40 to 49 in good health and CMV-seronegative. CDR3 amino acids: CASSKLPGQATEAFF. For the CDR3, the DNA is TGTGCCAGCAGCAAACTACCGGGACAGGCCACTGAAGCTTTCTTT.